This T cell receptor beta chain is from a study of T cell changes during pregnancy in multiple sclerosis. Germline assignment: CDR1 LNHDA and CDR2 SQIVND (reference sequence). Trimming removed 0 bases at V and 8 bases at J, with 7 bases between. The CDR3 is 13 amino acids. TCRdb's table, derived via immunoSEQ multiplex PCR, lists solely in-frame clones and lacks some. The repertoire has some 52,000 clones, 85% to 95% of them found once; the top ten carry 0.25%. The chain employs TRBV19 and TRBJ1-4, with D possibly matching TRBD1 (5 bases). The receptor comes from a female donor with multiple sclerosis, enrolled in a pregnancy study. The sequencing used CD4+ T cells from peripheral blood mononuclear cells, collected in the third trimester of pregnancy. CDR3 nucleotides: TGTGCCAGTAGTATAGACAGGGAAGAAAAACTGTTTTTT. Translated, it gives CASSIDREEKLFF. Together with reference TRBV19 and TRBJ1-4, the CDR3 gives the full variable domain: DGGITQSPKYLFRKEGQNVTLSCEQNLNHDAMYWYRQDPGQGLRLIYYSQIVNDFQKGDIAEGYSVSREKKESFPLTVTSAQKNPTAFYLCASSIDREEKLFFGSGTQLSVL.